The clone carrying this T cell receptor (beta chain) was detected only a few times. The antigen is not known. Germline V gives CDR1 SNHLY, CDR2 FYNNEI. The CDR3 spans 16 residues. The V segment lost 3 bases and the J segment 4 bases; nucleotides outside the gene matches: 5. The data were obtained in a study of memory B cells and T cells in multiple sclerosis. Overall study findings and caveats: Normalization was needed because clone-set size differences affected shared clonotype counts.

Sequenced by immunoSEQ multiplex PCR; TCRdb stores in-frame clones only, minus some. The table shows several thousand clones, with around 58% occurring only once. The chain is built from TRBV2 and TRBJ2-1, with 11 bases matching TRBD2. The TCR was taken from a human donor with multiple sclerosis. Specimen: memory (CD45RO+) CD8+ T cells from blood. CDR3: CASSDPLAGEYNEQFF. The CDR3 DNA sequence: TGTGCCAGCAGTGACCCACTAGCGGGGGAGTACAATGAGCAGTTCTTC.